These T cell receptor beta chains were read from a single sample in a study of cytomegalovirus exposure and HLA in healthy donors. Method: immunoSEQ multiplex PCR; TCRdb's copy keeps in-frame clones and lacks some. This table has roughly 120,000 clones, roughly 79% appearing once. Input material: PBMCs. All receptors come from a woman aged 25 to 39 in good health and CMV-seronegative. CDR3s include the opening cysteine and the closing phenylalanine or tryptophan. Fields, in order: V gene, J gene, CDR3 protein.

TRBV25-1	TRBJ2-7	CASSVSGMRNEQYF
TRBV6-6	TRBJ1-2	CASSLDKLRTF
TRBV6-4	TRBJ2-2	CASSRLAGGTGELFF
TRBV19	TRBJ2-6	CASRRTTSGANVLTF
TRBV27	TRBJ2-1	CASSTSGTGGLDEQFF
TRBV11-2	TRBJ2-5	CASSFELWASGRAQETQYF
TRBV27	TRBJ1-2	CASADRQGKDNYGYTF
TRBV19	NA	CASSSLASKYEQYF
TRBV25-1	TRBJ2-2	CASSRQLTSGPNTGELFF
TRBV25-1	TRBJ2-2	CASSVVAGGPGELFF
TRBV6-5	TRBJ2-7	CASRIGIYSYEQYF
TRBV6-1	TRBJ1-5	CASSGGTASNQPQHF
TRBV11-2	TRBJ2-7	CASSLISGTSGSVQYF
TRBV11-2	TRBJ2-7	CASSSPLRGSSYEQYF
TRBV6-5	TRBJ2-7	CASRAGLATYEQYF
TRBV14	TRBJ2-2	CASSPRDTVTGELFF
TRBV1	TRBJ2-5	CTSSLRGAVGETQYF
TRBV6-6	TRBJ2-6	CASRQGRANVLTF
TRBV19	TRBJ2-7	CASSIAGLANYEQYF
TRBV7-9	TRBJ1-4	CASSFGETNEKLFF
TRBV19	TRBJ1-3	CASSIDSSGNTIYF
TRBV27	TRBJ2-1	CASSSGLAVEQFF